This T cell receptor (beta chain) was obtained from a study of CD8+ T cells in alopecia areata. Study-wide results and limits: In scalp and blood during tofacitinib, many expanded lesional clones persisted. Mouse data revealed clearer TCR sharing than patient data did, a gap possibly tied to HLA. Since there was just one nonresponder, nobody can yet say how baseline CD8+ expansion ties to response.

Trimming shortened V by 3 bases and J by 5 bases, and 11 bases separated the two germline ends. Germline CDR1 is SGHTA and CDR2 is FQGTGA. The CDR3 runs to 13 residues. cDNA reverse transcribed from extracted RNA served as the sequencing template. Repertoires were generated with immunoSEQ multiplex PCR, while TCRdb's copy carries only in-frame clones and drops some. The sample lists a few hundred thousand clones, less than 45% occurring once. Concerning this clone itself: Its antigen is unknown.

Stated treatment: oral pan-JAK inhibitor, 5-10 mg twice daily. The chain combines TRBV7-3 with TRBJ2-7; D remains ambiguous. The sequence derives from a human donor with alopecia areata. The specimen comprised CD4+ T cells sorted from blood, sampled at approximately week 34, from a patient treated with tofacitinib. CDR3 amino acids: CASSLSPGHEQYF. The CDR3, as DNA: TGTGCCAGCAGCTTGTCCCCCGGGCACGAGCAGTACTTC.